This TCR beta chain was sequenced in a study of blood T cell repertoires in COVID-19. At the level of the study: Collection of acute and convalescent COVID-19 samples took place in the United States, Italy and Spain.

In the original processing: Quantification of nucleated cells was approximated via reference gene primer amplification. Method: immunoSEQ multiplex PCR; TCRdb's copy keeps in-frame clones and lacks some. That table is the source of V, J and clone size, and D and trimming were worked out from the DNA. Among about 300,000 clones listed, around 89% were seen once. V dropped 1 base and J dropped 4 bases, with 16 bases sitting between them. In germline, CDR1 is PRHDT, CDR2 FYEKMQ (reference sequence). The CDR3 contains 16 residues. The clonotype originates from a woman between 25 and 40 years old with COVID-19, enrolled during active disease. The chain combines TRBV13 with TRBJ1-2; maybe TRBD1 (5 bases). Sequencing used peripheral blood. The chain's CDR3 is CASSLVDGAKIYGYTF. The CDR3 DNA is TGTGCCAGCAGCTTAGTCGATGGGGCTAAAATCTATGGCTACACCTTC.